This TCR beta chain was identified in a study of T cell changes during pregnancy in multiple sclerosis. Sequencing was performed with immunoSEQ multiplex PCR; in TCRdb, only in-frame clones are kept and a portion is missing. Of about 62,000 clones listed, approximately 95% are singletons. V trimming: 4 bases; J trimming: 2 bases; junction bases outside the gene matches: 4. CDR1 is SGHDN, CDR2 FVKESK, per germline. The CDR3 length is 15 residues. The TCR comes from a female donor with multiple sclerosis, enrolled in a pregnancy study. The chain combines TRBV14 with TRBJ2-1, with 8 bases that match TRBD1. Material: CD8+ T cells from peripheral blood mononuclear cells, obtained in the second trimester of pregnancy. The CDR3 spells CASSPRDRTYNEQFF. For the CDR3, the DNA is TGTGCCAGCAGCCCCCGGGACAGGACCTACAATGAGCAGTTCTTC.